This T cell receptor (beta chain) was observed in a study of T cells in women clearing cervical HPV infection (dated by TCRdb to 2017 to 2018). Concerning the study at large: The cases were some 27 women with histologically confirmed HPV16-related CIN3 or worse, and 2 of these cases were invasive cancers. The exploratory proof-of-principle case-control study was nested within the Guanacaste HPV Natural History Study in Costa Rica and compared TCR repertoires across cervical HPV16 outcomes. Cases and controls were matched on year of sample collection and on age within five years. The controls were 25 or so women whose single incident HPV16 infection cleared within 12 months with no development of precancer or cancer. The parent cohort enrolled 10,000 to 11,000 women aged 18 or older in Guanacaste, Costa Rica, in 1993 to 1994 and followed the women for less than nine years. A median age of about 30 years was observed in cases versus 37 to 45 in controls, and no significant differences in baseline characteristics were found. Because only a few women had HLA typing data, the possibility that HLA type acted as a confounder could not be ruled out. Blood from cases was drawn at the visit where the lesion was first identified, while blood from controls was drawn once the infection was no longer detected. As quality controls, five blinded duplicates were added to each group, bringing the total to about 60 samples made up of 50 participants and 10 replicates. Among cases, blood sampling came a median of roughly 150 days after lesion detection, with an interquartile range of about 80 to 230 days. On the study overall, not on this receptor specifically: Because T-cell numbers per sample were unknown, differences in richness could reflect varying T-cell content rather than repertoire biology. Because of the cross-sectional design, the study could not determine whether the associations came before infection or resulted from infection, and neither effector/memory subsets nor HPV-specific T cells were isolated. CIN3+ cases had significantly higher TCR repertoire richness than controls across sequencing depths, but evenness did not differ between the groups. Random forest classifiers that combined richness and V gene abundances separated cases from controls with an estimated AUC of approximately 0.79. TRBV6-7 relative abundance was lower in cases than in controls (approximately 0.11% versus 0.16%; Bonferroni P = 0.0008).

TCR beta CDR3 regions were amplified by multiplex PCR using the immunoSEQ assay from an average of about 1,200 ng genomic DNA per sample. To correct primer bias, the assay used a complete synthetic TCR repertoire to set an amplification baseline. The amplicons were sequenced on the Illumina platform. The study's own analysis went as follows. Sequence errors were corrected by clustering with frequency ratios and a modified nearest-neighbor algorithm, and the sequences were then analyzed in the immunoSEQ Analyzer using IMGT gene definitions. At each rarefaction depth, TCR richness and evenness were averaged across 20 rarefaction repeats, and samples with fewer sequences than that depth were excluded. Wilcoxon rank sum tests with FDR correction were used to compare V, D and J gene relative abundances between the groups. Blinded duplicates gave an intraclass correlation of 95.6% for TCR richness and an average of roughly 76% across some 62 gene segments. The clones in this table, taken by TCRdb from immuneACCESS, are in-frame only. Not every clone is retained; where verified, under half of the shortfall comes from an unresolved V gene, and the cause of the rest is unknown. That table supplies the V and J calls and clone size; D and trimming were determined from the DNA. The sample's table covers around 29,000 clones. The top ten constitute 2.8% of the sample.

Cut back by 2 bases and 8 bases, the V and J ends lie 4 bases apart. Sequences SGHVS (CDR1) and FQNEAQ (CDR2) are obtained from the germline V gene. Including the terminal cysteine and phenylalanine, the CDR3 comprises 11 residues. Sequencing covers 24 bases of the CDR3, shown here with the frame starting at base 1. Every participant had a single incident cervical HPV16 infection, and women with prevalent HPV16 infections were excluded. Cervical HPV DNA was detected with MY09/MY11 PCR, and genotyping was done with dot-blot hybridization. Fifteen mL of heparinized blood were centrifuged, and the buffy coat was aliquoted, frozen at -30°C, then stored at -80°C. QIAGEN kits were used to extract genomic DNA from the buffy coat specimens. For this clone: Its specific antigen is unknown. The DNA ends 3 residues before the CDR3 does, and the rest of the CDR3 is filled in from the germline J gene.

The clonotype was recovered from a woman between 18 and 70 years old with a cervical HPV16 infection that either progressed to CIN3+ or cleared (not recorded which). The rearrangement joined TRBV7-8 to TRBJ2-1, with the D gene too uncertain to name. The material sequenced was blood buffy coat. CDR3 protein: CASSLFDEQFF. The CDR3 DNA, read in part, is TGTGCCAGCAGCTTATTCGATGAG.